The 9 T cell receptor beta chains below were found in one sample sequenced in a study of blood T cell repertoires in COVID-19. Some clones are missing from TCRdb's copy, which holds only in-frame ones; the method was immunoSEQ multiplex PCR. Of 150,000 to 200,000 clones listed, approximately 90% are singletons. The sequencing sample was made of peripheral blood. All receptors derive from a man between 18 and 29 years old who had recovered from COVID-19.

The chain recombines TRBV5-4 with TRBJ2-5; 11 bases agree with TRBD2. Germline CDR1 reads SGHNT; CDR2 reads YYREEE (reference sequence). V shed 0 bases, J shed 4 bases, and the junction held 2 bases outside the gene matches. There are 15 residues in the CDR3. CDR3 sequence: CASSLGLAGGETQYF. CDR3 nucleotide sequence: TGTGCCAGCAGCTTGGGCCTAGCGGGAGGAGAGACCCAGTACTTC.

The chain has TRBV29-1 and TRBJ1-2; D is undetermined. CDR1 is SQVTM, CDR2 ANQGSEA, per germline. The CDR3 covers 13 residues. With 7 bases removed from V and 2 bases from J, the gap between germline ends came to 14 bases. In DNA form, the CDR3 reads TGCAGCGCCATGGTGGCAAAAAACTATGGCTACACCTTC. Translation: CSAMVAKNYGYTF.

The chain has TRBV9 and TRBJ2-1; 9 bases are shared with TRBD1. This CDR3 is 15 amino acids long. V trimming: 0 bases; J trimming: 4 bases; junction bases outside the gene matches: 2. Germline CDR1 reads SGDLS; CDR2 reads YYNGEE. This CDR3 reads CASSVDRGLYNEQFF. CDR3 DNA: TGTGCCAGCAGCGTAGACAGGGGGCTATACAATGAGCAGTTCTTC. The variable domain in full, with the rest retrieved from reference TRBV9 and TRBJ2-1, is DSGVTQTPKHLITATGQRVTLRCSPRSGDLSVYWYQQSLDQGLQFLIQYYNGEERAKGNILERFSAQQFPDLHSELNLSSLELGDSALYFCASSVDRGLYNEQFFGPGTRLTVL.

The V and J genes are TRBV4-2 and TRBJ2-5, with 8 bases identical to TRBD2. The germline V gene has CDR1 LGHNA and CDR2 YNFKEQ. The junction had 8 bases not matched to a gene; V was cut back by 0 bases and J by 5 bases. This CDR3 spans 16 amino acids. DNA for the CDR3: TGTGCCAGCAGCCAAGAGGGAGCGGGAGTTCACGAGACCCAGTACTTC. The encoded protein is CASSQEGAGVHETQYF.

V and J are TRBV11-3 and TRBJ2-7; 8 nucleotides agree with TRBD1. The CDR3 extends over 14 amino acids. The ends lost 6 bases at V and 5 bases at J; junction bases unmatched: 9. CDR1 is SGHNT, CDR2 YENEEA, per germline. The CDR3, as DNA: TGTGCCAGCAGTCCGCCGGACAGGGACCACGAGCAGTACTTC. The encoded protein is CASSPPDRDHEQYF.

The rearrangement joins TRBV11-2 to TRBJ2-7; D is perhaps TRBD2 (6 bases). The length of the CDR3 is 14 residues. The V gene lost 5 bases and the J gene lost 1 base, with 12 bases spanning the gap. The germline gives CDR1 SGHAT, CDR2 FQNNGV. CDR3 nucleotide sequence: TGTGCCAGCAGCCGTGGCGGGACTTCCTACGAGCAGTACTTC. Residues: CASSRGGTSYEQYF.

A note on this clone: The sample contains more than one DNA sequence encoding this CDR3. The chain joins TRBV19 to TRBJ2-2, with unresolved D. The CDR3 sequence is 13 residues long. Trimming took off 1 base at V and 4 bases at J, with 4 bases between the two ends. CDR1 is LNHDA and CDR2 is SQIVND in the germline V gene (reference sequence). Here the CDR3 reads CASSIGGTGELFF. The CDR3 DNA sequence: TGTGCCAGTAGTATAGGCGGCACCGGGGAGCTGTTTTTT. Full variable domain (remainder filled in from reference TRBV19 and TRBJ2-2): DGGITQSPKYLFRKEGQNVTLSCEQNLNHDAMYWYRQDPGQGLRLIYYSQIVNDFQKGDIAEGYSVSREKKESFPLTVTSAQKNPTAFYLCASSIGGTGELFFGEGSRLTVL.

This clone was counted once. V usage is TRBV11-2 and J usage is TRBJ2-7, with 7 bases that match TRBD1. This CDR3 contains 17 residues. V was pared by 5 bases and J by 2 bases, with 15 bases of the junction left unmatched. CDR1 is SGHAT, CDR2 FQNNGV, per germline. CDR3 sequence (DNA): TGTGCCAGCAGCACCCGCCTCTCCGGGACAGAGGCCTACGAGCAGTACTTC. Protein: CASSTRLSGTEAYEQYF. Combining the CDR3 with reference TRBV11-2 and TRBJ2-7 gives the whole variable domain EAGVAQSPRYKIIEKRQSVAFWCNPISGHATLYWYQQILGQGPKLLIQFQNNGVVDDSQLPKDRFSAERLKGVDSTLKIQPAKLEDSAVYLCASSTRLSGTEAYEQYFGPGTRLTVT.

The chain recombines TRBV7-3 with TRBJ2-7, with 7 nucleotides matching TRBD2. CDR1 is SGHTA, CDR2 FQGTGA, per germline. CDR3 length: 15 amino acids. Germline trimming cut 6 bases from V and 2 bases from J; bases unmatched to any gene: 10. CDR3 in DNA: TGTGCCAGCAGTTTCGACGGGGGGTCGGCCTACGAGCAGTACTTC. This codes for CASSFDGGSAYEQYF.